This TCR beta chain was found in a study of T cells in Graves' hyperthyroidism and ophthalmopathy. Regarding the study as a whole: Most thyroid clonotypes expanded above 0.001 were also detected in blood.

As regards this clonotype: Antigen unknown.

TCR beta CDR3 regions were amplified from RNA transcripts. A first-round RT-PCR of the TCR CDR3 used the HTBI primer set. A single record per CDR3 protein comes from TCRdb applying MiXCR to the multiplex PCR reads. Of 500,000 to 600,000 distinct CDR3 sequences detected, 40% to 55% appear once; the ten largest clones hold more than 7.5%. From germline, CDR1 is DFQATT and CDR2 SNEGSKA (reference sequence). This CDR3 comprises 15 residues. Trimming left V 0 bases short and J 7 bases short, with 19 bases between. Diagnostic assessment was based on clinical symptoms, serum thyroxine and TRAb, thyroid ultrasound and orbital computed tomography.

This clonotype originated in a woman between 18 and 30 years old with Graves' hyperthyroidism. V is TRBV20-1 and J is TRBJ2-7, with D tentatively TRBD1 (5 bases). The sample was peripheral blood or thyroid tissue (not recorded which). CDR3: CSARDGADFDNEQYF. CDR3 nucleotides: TGCAGTGCTAGAGATGGGGCCGATTTTGACAATGAGCAGTACTTC.